This T cell receptor beta chain was sequenced during a study of shared clonotypes between healthy human individuals. The table came from immunoSEQ multiplex PCR; TCRdb's copy has only in-frame clones and leaves some out. The repertoire holds some 2,500,000 clones, with approximately 93% as singletons. V shed 4 bases, J shed 2 bases, and the junction held 10 bases outside the gene matches. Germline V gene lookup returns CDR1 SEHNR and CDR2 FQNEAQ (reference sequence). CDR3 size: 17 residues. The study drew all its donors from Caucasian adults living in Nashville, Tennessee. Sequenced material: naive CD4+ T cells from PBMCs. Described subset: CD45RA+ positively selected. The V gene is TRBV7-9, the J gene TRBJ2-3; 9 positions match TRBD1. This clonotype was obtained from a man aged 18 to 29 in good health. Some clones in this sample may be carry-over from other donors' samples. The CDR3 DNA reads as TGTGCCAGCAGCTCGAATATTGGGACAGGGTTCACAGATACGCAGTATTTT. It encodes CASSSNIGTGFTDTQYF.